This T cell receptor beta chain was captured in a study of response to subunit inactivated influenza vaccine. TCRdb re-called the RT-PCR reads through MiXCR, storing one row per CDR3 protein. The sample holds roughly 570,000 distinct CDR3 sequences, 10% to 15% seen once. Study-wide points: Researchers suggested that each seasonal influenza vaccination recruits few new T cells.

Concerning this clonotype itself: Its antigen remains unknown.

V lost 6 bases, J lost 3 bases, and 14 bases stayed unmatched. This CDR3 has 19 residues. Germline-derived CDR1 and CDR2 are SNHLY and FYNNEI. The source was PBMCs from blood, collected more than 35 days after vaccination. The source of this sequence is a man between 50 and 59 years old who received an inactivated influenza vaccine. The chain joins TRBV2 to TRBJ2-3; 14 nucleotides match TRBD2. The CDR3: CASSPGLAGDIGVTDTQYF. The CDR3 DNA follows: TGTGCCAGCAGCCCGGGACTAGCGGGGGATATAGGTGTGACAGATACGCAGTATTTT.